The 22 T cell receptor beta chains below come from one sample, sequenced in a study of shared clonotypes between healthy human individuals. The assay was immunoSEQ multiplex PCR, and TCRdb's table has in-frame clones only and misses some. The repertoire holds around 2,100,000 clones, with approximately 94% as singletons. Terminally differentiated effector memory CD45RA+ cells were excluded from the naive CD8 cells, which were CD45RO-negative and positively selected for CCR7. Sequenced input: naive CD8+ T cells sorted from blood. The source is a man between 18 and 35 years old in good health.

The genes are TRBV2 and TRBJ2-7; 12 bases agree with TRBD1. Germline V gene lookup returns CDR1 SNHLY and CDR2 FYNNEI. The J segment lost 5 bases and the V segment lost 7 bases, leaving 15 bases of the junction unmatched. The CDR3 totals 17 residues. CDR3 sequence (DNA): TGTGCCAGCATGGGGACAGGGGGCTCTAGTAAGGAGGACGAGCAGTACTTC. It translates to CASMGTGGSSKEDEQYF.

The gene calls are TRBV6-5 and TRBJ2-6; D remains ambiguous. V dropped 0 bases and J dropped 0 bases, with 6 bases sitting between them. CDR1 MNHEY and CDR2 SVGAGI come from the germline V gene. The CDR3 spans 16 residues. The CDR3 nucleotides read TGTGCCAGCAGTTACTCGATACTCTCTGGGGCCAACGTCCTGACTTTC. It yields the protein CASSYSILSGANVLTF.

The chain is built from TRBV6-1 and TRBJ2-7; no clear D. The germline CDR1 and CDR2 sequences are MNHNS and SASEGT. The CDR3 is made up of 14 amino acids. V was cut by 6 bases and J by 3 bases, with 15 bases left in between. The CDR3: CASRPVLPSYEQYF. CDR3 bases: TGTGCCAGCAGACCTGTTCTGCCCAGCTACGAGCAGTACTTC.

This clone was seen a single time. The CDR3 loop reads CASSENSVLEQYF. As DNA, the CDR3 is TGTGCCAGCAGTGAAAACAGTGTCCTCGAGCAGTACTTC. J is TRBJ2-7 and V is TRBV25-1; no clear D gene. The length of the CDR3 is 13 residues. CDR1 and CDR2 (germline): MGHDK, SYGVNS. Trimming took 2 bases from V and 6 from J, leaving 11 bases between them.

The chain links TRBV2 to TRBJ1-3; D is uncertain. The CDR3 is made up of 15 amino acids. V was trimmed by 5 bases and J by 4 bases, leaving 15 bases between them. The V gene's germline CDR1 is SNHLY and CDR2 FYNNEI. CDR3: CASSYDILPGNTIYF. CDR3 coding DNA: TGTGCCAGCAGTTACGACATACTCCCAGGAAACACCATATATTTT.

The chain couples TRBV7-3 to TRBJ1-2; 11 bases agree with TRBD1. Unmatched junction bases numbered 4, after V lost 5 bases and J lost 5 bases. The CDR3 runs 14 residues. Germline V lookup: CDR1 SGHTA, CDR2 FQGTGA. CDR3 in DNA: TGTGCCAGCAGCGAGGACAGGGGGCTTTATGGCTACACCTTC. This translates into CASSEDRGLYGYTF.

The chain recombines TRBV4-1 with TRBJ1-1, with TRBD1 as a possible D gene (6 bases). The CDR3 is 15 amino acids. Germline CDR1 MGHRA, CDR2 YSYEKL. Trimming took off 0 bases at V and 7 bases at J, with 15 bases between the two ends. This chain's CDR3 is CASSQDMGTLGEAFF. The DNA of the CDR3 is TGCGCCAGCAGCCAAGACATGGGGACACTGGGTGAAGCTTTCTTT.

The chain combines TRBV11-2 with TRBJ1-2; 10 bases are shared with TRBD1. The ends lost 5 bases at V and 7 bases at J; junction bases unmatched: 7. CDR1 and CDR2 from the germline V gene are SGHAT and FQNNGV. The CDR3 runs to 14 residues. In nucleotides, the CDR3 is TGTGCCAGCAGCCAGACAGGGGGCAACGCTGGCTACACCTTC. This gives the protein CASSQTGGNAGYTF.

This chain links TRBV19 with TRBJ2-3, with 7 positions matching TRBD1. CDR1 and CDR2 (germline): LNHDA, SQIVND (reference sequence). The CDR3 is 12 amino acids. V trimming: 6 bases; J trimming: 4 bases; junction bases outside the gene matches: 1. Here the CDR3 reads CASSQGADTQYF. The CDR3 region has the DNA TGTGCCAGTAGCCAGGGGGCAGATACGCAGTATTTT.

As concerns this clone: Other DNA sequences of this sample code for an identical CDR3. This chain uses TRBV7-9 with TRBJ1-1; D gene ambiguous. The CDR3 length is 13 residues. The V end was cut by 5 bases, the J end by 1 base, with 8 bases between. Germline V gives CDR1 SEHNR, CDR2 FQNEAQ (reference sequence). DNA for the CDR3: TGTGCCAGCAGCCCGGTCCCGAACACTGAAGCTTTCTTT. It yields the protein CASSPVPNTEAFF. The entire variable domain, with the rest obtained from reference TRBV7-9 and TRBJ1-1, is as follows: DTGVSQNPRHKITKRGQNVTFRCDPISEHNRLYWYRQTLGQGPEFLTYFQNEAQLEKSRLLSDRFSAERPKGSFSTLEIQRTEQGDSAMYLCASSPVPNTEAFFGQGTRLTVV.

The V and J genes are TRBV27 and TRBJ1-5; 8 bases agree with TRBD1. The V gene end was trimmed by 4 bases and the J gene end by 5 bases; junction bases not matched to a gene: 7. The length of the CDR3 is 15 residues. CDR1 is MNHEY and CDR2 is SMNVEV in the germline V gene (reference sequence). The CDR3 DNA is TGTGCCAGCAGTTGGGCCGGGACAGGATATCAGCCCCAGCATTTT. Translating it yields CASSWAGTGYQPQHF.

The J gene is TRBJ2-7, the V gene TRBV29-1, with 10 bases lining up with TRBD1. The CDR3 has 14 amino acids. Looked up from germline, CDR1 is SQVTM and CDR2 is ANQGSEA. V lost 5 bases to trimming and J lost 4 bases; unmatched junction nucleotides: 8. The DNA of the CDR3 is TGCAGCGTTAAATTGACAGGGGGCTTTTACGAGCAGTACTTC. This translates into CSVKLTGGFYEQYF.

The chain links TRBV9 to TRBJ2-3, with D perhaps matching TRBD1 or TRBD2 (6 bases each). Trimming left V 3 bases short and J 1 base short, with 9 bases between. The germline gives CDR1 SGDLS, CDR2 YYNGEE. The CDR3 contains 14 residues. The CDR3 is CASSGGAGTDTQYF. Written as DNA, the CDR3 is TGTGCCAGCAGCGGGGGGGCCGGCACAGATACGCAGTATTTT.

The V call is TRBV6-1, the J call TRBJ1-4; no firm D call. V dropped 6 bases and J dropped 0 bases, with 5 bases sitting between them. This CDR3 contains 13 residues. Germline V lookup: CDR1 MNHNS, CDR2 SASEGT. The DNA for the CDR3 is TGTGCCAGCAGCCCTGCAACTAATGAAAAACTGTTTTTT. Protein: CASSPATNEKLFF.

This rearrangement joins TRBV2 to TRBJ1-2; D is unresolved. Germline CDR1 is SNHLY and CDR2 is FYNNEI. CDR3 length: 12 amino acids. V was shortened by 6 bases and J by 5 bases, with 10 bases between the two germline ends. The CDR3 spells CASSPELYGYTF. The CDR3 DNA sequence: TGTGCCAGCAGCCCCGAGCTTTATGGCTACACCTTC.

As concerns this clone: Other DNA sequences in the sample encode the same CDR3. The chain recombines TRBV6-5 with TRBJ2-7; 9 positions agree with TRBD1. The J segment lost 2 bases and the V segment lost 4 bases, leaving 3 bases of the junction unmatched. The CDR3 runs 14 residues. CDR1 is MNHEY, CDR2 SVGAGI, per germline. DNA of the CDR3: TGTGCCAGCAGTTGGGGACAGGGTCCCTACGAGCAGTACTTC. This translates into CASSWGQGPYEQYF.

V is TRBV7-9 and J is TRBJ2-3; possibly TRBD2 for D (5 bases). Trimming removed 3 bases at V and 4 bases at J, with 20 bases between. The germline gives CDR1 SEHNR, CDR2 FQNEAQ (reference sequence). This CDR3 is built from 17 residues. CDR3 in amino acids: CASSFLHSDEAADTQYF. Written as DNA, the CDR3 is TGTGCCAGCAGCTTCCTTCATAGCGACGAGGCGGCAGATACGCAGTATTTT.

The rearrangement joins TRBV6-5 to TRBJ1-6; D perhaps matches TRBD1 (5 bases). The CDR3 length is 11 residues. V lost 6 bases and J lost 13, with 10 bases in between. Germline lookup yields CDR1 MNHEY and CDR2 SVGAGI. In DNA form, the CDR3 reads TGTGCCAGCAGGGCAGGGATGCCCCTCCACTTT. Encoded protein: CASRAGMPLHF.

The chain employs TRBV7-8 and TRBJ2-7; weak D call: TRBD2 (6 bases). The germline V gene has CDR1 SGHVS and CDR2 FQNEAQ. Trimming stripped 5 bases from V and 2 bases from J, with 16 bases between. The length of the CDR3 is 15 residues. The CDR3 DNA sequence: TGTGCCAGCAGCCCCCCGACTAGTGCAACCTACGAGCAGTACTTC. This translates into CASSPPTSATYEQYF.

The CDR3 here is CATSQAEYYNEQFF. The CDR3 DNA sequence: TGTGCCACCAGCCAGGCTGAGTATTACAATGAGCAGTTCTTC. The gene calls are TRBV15 and TRBJ2-1, with unresolved D. The V end lost 5 bases, the J end lost 4 bases, and 12 bases lay between the germline ends. Germline V lookup: CDR1 LNHNV, CDR2 YYDKDF (reference sequence). This CDR3 region has 14 residues.

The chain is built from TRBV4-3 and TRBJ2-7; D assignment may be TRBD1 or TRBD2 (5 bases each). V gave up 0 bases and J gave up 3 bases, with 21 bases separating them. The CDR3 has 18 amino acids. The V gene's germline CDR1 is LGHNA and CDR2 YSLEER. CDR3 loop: CASSQENIGRQGVYEQYF. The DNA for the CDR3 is TGCGCCAGCAGCCAAGAAAATATAGGCCGGCAGGGAGTCTACGAGCAGTACTTC.

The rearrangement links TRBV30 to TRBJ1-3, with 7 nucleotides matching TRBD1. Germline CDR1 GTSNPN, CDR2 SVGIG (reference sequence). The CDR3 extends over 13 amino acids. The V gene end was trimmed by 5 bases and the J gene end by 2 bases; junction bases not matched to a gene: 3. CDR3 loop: CAWGTETGNTIYF. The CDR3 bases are TGTGCCTGGGGGACAGAGACTGGAAACACCATATATTTT.